The T cell receptor (beta chain) described here comes from a study of shared clonotypes between healthy human individuals. Assay: immunoSEQ multiplex PCR; the TCRdb copy retains only in-frame clones and omits some. The table includes about 680,000 clones, 72% detected once. V lost 3 bases to trimming and J lost 1 base, with 5 bases between them. This CDR3 contains 12 residues. Germline values: CDR1 SGHRS, CDR2 YFSETQ. The receptor's source is a woman aged 30 to 39 in good health. Specimen: memory CD4+ T cells sorted from blood. Subset noted: CD45RA-negative fraction. This chain connects TRBV5-1 to TRBJ2-7; D unresolved. The DNA of the CDR3 is TGCGCCAGCAGCTGGGGATCCTACGAGCAGTACTTC. Residues: CASSWGSYEQYF.